The 12 T cell receptor beta chains presented below share a single source sample, sequenced in a study of T cell clones after liver transplantation. Produced via immunoSEQ multiplex PCR; TCRdb's table is partial and in-frame only. The sample consists of tens of thousands of clones, roughly 74% of them appearing once. The input for sequencing was CD8+ T cells from blood, taken around 54 months after liver transplant. The receptors derive from a human patient who received a liver transplant. These T cells may partly come from the graft donor.

This sequence joins TRBV11-2 and TRBJ2-6; D may be TRBD1 (6 bases). V lost 6 bases, J lost 1 base, and 10 bases lay in between. The CDR3 contains 15 residues. Germline V lookup: CDR1 SGHAT, CDR2 FQNNGV. CDR3 nucleotides: TGTGCCAGCAGTCCACAGGGATCTGGGGCCAACGTCCTGACTTTC. This sequence encodes CASSPQGSGANVLTF.

This clone has more than one count but fewer than ten. The chain couples TRBV21-1 to TRBJ2-7. TRBV21-1 constitutes a pseudogene. This CDR3 region has 10 residues. The CDR3 nucleotides read TGTGCCACCCGGAAACGAAAGCAGTACTTC. This codes for CATRKRKQYF.

The gene calls are TRBV10-3 and TRBJ2-7; D may be TRBD1 (5 bases). There are 14 residues in the CDR3. Germline V gene sequence: CDR1 ENHRY, CDR2 SYGVKD. Trimming stripped 4 bases from V and 5 bases from J, with 15 bases between. The CDR3 coding sequence is TGTGCCATCAGTGTGAAAGGGGAAAACCACGAGCAGTACTTC. This sequence encodes CAISVKGENHEQYF.

V usage is TRBV6-6 and J usage is TRBJ1-1, with D possibly matching TRBD1 (5 bases). The germline CDR1 and CDR2 sequences are MNHNY and SVGAGI (reference sequence). The CDR3 contains 12 residues. V gave up 2 bases and J gave up 4 bases, with 5 bases separating them. CDR3 in amino acids: CASSYGGTEAFF. The CDR3 bases are TGTGCCAGCAGTTACGGGGGCACTGAAGCTTTCTTT.

The rearrangement joins TRBV19 to TRBJ2-7; D gene uncertain. The V end lost 3 bases, the J end lost 3 bases, and 9 bases lay between the germline ends. The CDR3 is 13 residues long. Germline loops: CDR1 LNHDA, CDR2 SQIVND (reference sequence). CDR3 nucleotides: TGTGCCAGTAGTATTGGGCTATACTACGAGCAGTACTTC. It encodes CASSIGLYYEQYF.

This chain uses TRBV7-9 with TRBJ1-1; no reliable D call. This CDR3 is built from 12 residues. Germline assignment: CDR1 SEHNR and CDR2 FQNEAQ (reference sequence). Trimming took off 2 bases at V and 7 bases at J, with 8 bases between the two ends. The CDR3 DNA reads TGTGCCAGCAGCTTAACCCCAAATGAAGCTTTCTTT. The encoded protein is CASSLTPNEAFF. Supplemented by reference TRBV7-9 and TRBJ1-1, the full variable domain reads DTGVSQNPRHKITKRGQNVTFRCDPISEHNRLYWYRQTLGQGPEFLTYFQNEAQLEKSRLLSDRFSAERPKGSFSTLEIQRTEQGDSAMYLCASSLTPNEAFFGQGTRLTVV.

The chain carries TRBV19 and TRBJ1-1; D not certain. Trimming cost V 5 bases and J 0 bases, with 16 bases left between them. Germline loops: CDR1 LNHDA, CDR2 SQIVND (reference sequence). There are 16 residues in the CDR3. The CDR3 loop reads CASSPHSGYLNTEAFF. In nucleotides, the CDR3 is TGTGCCAGTAGTCCCCACTCGGGATATTTGAACACTGAAGCTTTCTTT.

The chain couples TRBV27 to TRBJ2-5, with 12 bases fitting TRBD2. V gave up 4 bases and J gave up 5 bases; unmatched junction bases: 8. The length of the CDR3 is 16 residues. Germline assignment: CDR1 MNHEY and CDR2 SMNVEV (reference sequence). The CDR3 region has the DNA TGTGCCAGCAGTTCCCGACTAGCGGGGGTTCACGAGACCCAGTACTTC. This sequence encodes CASSSRLAGVHETQYF.

The chain joins TRBV6-1 to TRBJ2-6; no firm D call. Germline lookup yields CDR1 MNHNS and CDR2 SASEGT. The ends were cut back, 7 bases at V and 5 bases at J, with 9 bases in the middle. This CDR3 contains 13 residues. The CDR3 coding sequence is TGTGCCAGCATTCCCGGACGGGCCAACGTCCTGACTTTC. It yields the protein CASIPGRANVLTF.

This clone was seen a few times. The chain employs TRBV7-9 and TRBJ1-4, with D possibly being TRBD1 (6 bases). CDR1 SEHNR and CDR2 FQNEAQ come from the germline V gene (reference sequence). This CDR3 is built from 17 residues. The V and J ends lost 2 bases and 0 bases respectively, with 13 bases between them. The CDR3 region has the DNA TGTGCCAGCAGCTTATCGGCAGAGGGGGCAACTAATGAAAAACTGTTTTTT. Amino acids: CASSLSAEGATNEKLFF.

This clone came up a few times. The genes are TRBV2 and TRBJ2-7; D remains ambiguous. This CDR3 is 12 amino acids long. Trimming removed 3 bases at V and 2 bases at J, with 5 bases between. From germline, CDR1 is SNHLY and CDR2 FYNNEI. As DNA, the CDR3 is TGTGCCAGCAGTGACCAGCCCTACGAGCAGTACTTC. Its translation: CASSDQPYEQYF. Full variable domain (outside the CDR3, taken from reference TRBV2 and TRBJ2-7): EPEVTQTPSHQVTQMGQEVILRCVPISNHLYFYWYRQILGQKVEFLVSFYNNEISEKSEIFDDQFSVERPDGSNFTLKIRSTKLEDSAMYFCASSDQPYEQYFGPGTRLTVT.

In its sample, this clone was seen a few times. This sequence joins TRBV6-5 and TRBJ1-2; no reliable D call. V was cut by 5 bases and J by 5 bases, with 15 bases left in between. The CDR3 sequence is 14 residues long. The germline V gene encodes CDR1 MNHEY and CDR2 SVGAGI. CDR3 amino acids: CASSANGIRYGYTF. CDR3 sequence (DNA): TGTGCCAGCAGTGCTAACGGTATCCGATATGGCTACACCTTC.